The 8 T cell receptor beta chains listed next were all sequenced from one sample in a study of regulatory T cells in long-lasting Graves disease (TCRdb year 2021). The time point label of this sample denotes: newly diagnosed GD, antithyroid drugs for less than 3 months. For both TCR sequencing and RNA sequencing, RNA was extracted from PBMCs using TRIzol. Libraries were constructed by multiplex PCR. TCRdb lists the instrument as Illumina HiSeq 4000. iRepertoire HTBI primers and Arm-PCR amplification of CDR3 regions were used to construct TCR beta libraries. TCRdb trimmed public reads at Q25 via fastp, called clones via MiXCR and kept in-frame beta chains. All rows with the same CDR3 protein become a single entry with the most common DNA and genes. This sample holds 420,000 or so distinct CDR3 sequences; over 15% were observed only once. The top ten clonotypes cover about 25% of the sample. The data also belong to a second study, concerning T cells in Graves' hyperthyroidism and ophthalmopathy.

This specimen consisted of peripheral blood mononuclear cells (PBMCs), obtained at new diagnosis, from a patient treated with antithyroid drugs. These receptors were collected from a woman younger than 30 with Graves disease. Donor details come from another sample of the same person, matched by shared clones.

This clonotype was detected many times. This chain joins TRBV27 and TRBJ1-6; D unclear. The CDR3 contains 16 residues. Trimming removed 2 bases at V and 5 bases at J, with 13 bases between. Germline loops: CDR1 MNHEY, CDR2 SMNVEV (reference sequence). The CDR3 sequence: CASSLSRWADNSPLHF. The CDR3 nucleotides read TGTGCCAGCAGTTTAAGTCGTTGGGCCGATAATTCACCCCTCCACTTT.

This clonotype was observed at least ten times. J is TRBJ2-1 and V is TRBV5-1; TRBD2 matches 12 bases. With 0 bases clipped from V and 10 bases from J, the junction kept 5 bases outside the gene matches. CDR3 length equals 15 residues. CDR1 and CDR2 (germline): SGHRS, YFSETQ. CDR3: CASSLGTSGEKEQFF. CDR3 nucleotides: TGCGCCAGCAGCTTGGGGACTAGCGGGGAAAAAGAGCAGTTCTTC.

For this clonotype: A junction boundary mismatches the germline segment, possibly from a read error. This sequence joins TRBV24-1 and TRBJ2-1; perhaps D is TRBD1 or TRBD2 (7 bases each). CDR1 is KGHDR, CDR2 SFDVKD, per germline. The CDR3 runs 20 residues. The CDR3 DNA is TGTGCCACCAGTGATTCGTTGGGCAGGGGGGGGGGATTCTTTGGCAATGAGCAGCTCTTC. It translates to CATSDSLGRGGGFFGNEQLF.

This clonotype has a count of ten or more. V gene TRBV28 combines with J gene TRBJ2-3; 13 bases line up with TRBD2. CDR1 MDHEN and CDR2 SYDVKM come from the germline V gene. The V and J ends lost 5 bases and 10 bases, in that order; junction bases with no gene match: 12. This CDR3 is built from 16 residues. The CDR3 DNA sequence: TGTGCCAGCAGTCCCGGACTAGCGGGAGTAGGTTCCGCGCAGTATTTT. This translates into CASSPGLAGVGSAQYF.

V usage is TRBV15 and J usage is TRBJ1-1, with no clear D. CDR1 and CDR2 from the germline V gene are LNHNV and YYDKDF (reference sequence). The CDR3 has 15 amino acids. Between the trimmed V and J ends, which lost 5 bases and 0 bases, there was a span of 13 bases. CDR3 residues: CATSDGKAMNTEAFF. The CDR3 bases are TGTGCCACCAGCGACGGTAAAGCGATGAACACTGAAGCTTTCTTT.

This clonotype was seen ten or more times. This CDR3 is CASSYDTYQSYGYTF. In DNA, the CDR3 is TGCGCCAGCAGCTACGACACTTACCAATCCTATGGCTACACCTTC. This chain connects TRBV5-1 to TRBJ1-2; no firm D call. The ends were cut back, 3 bases at V and 4 bases at J, with 16 bases in the middle. Germline CDR1 and CDR2: SGHRS and YFSETQ. This CDR3 region has 15 residues.

This clonotype was counted between two and nine times. V gene TRBV27 combines with J gene TRBJ2-7, with 10 bases fitting TRBD2. CDR1 is MNHEY, CDR2 SMNVEV, per germline (reference sequence). The CDR3 has 15 amino acids. Trimming cost V 5 bases and J 5 bases; bases outside gene matches: 9. The CDR3 DNA reads TGTGCCAGCAGTGGAAGCGGGAGGGGCGCCCACGAGCAGTACTTC. This sequence encodes CASSGSGRGAHEQYF.

This clonotype came up a few times. The rearrangement links TRBV28 to TRBJ1-2; D unresolved. This CDR3 is built from 13 residues. Between the trimmed V and J ends, which lost 1 base and 7 bases, there was a span of 10 bases. The germline V gene has CDR1 MDHEN and CDR2 SYDVKM. The CDR3 reads CASSLFGRGGYTF. CDR3 coding DNA: TGTGCCAGCAGTTTATTCGGACGCGGTGGCTACACCTTC.